This T cell receptor beta chain stems from a study of T cells after yellow fever vaccination. This clonotype was seen only a few times. From the 5' RACE reads, TCRdb called clonotypes with MiXCR, one entry per CDR3 protein. Among a few hundred thousand distinct CDR3 sequences, roughly 12% were seen once, and the ten largest hold more than 15%. CDR1 is SEHNR and CDR2 is FQNEAQ in the germline V gene (reference sequence). V lost 8 bases and J lost 3; bases outside the gene matches: 5. This CDR3 is 14 amino acids long. The sequencing here drew on PBMCs, taken on the day of the first yellow fever vaccination. This receptor was identified in a man aged 18-30 years who received the YFV17D yellow fever vaccine. The chain has TRBV7-9 and TRBJ2-2; 8 bases map to TRBD1. As DNA, the CDR3 is TGTGCCAGCGCGGACAGGGCCTACACCGGGGAGCTGTTTTTT. Translated: CASADRAYTGELFF. The full variable domain, rest sourced from reference TRBV7-9 and TRBJ2-2, is DTGVSQNPRHKITKRGQNVTFRCDPISEHNRLYWYRQTLGQGPEFLTYFQNEAQLEKSRLLSDRFSAERPKGSFSTLEIQRTEQGDSAMYLCASADRAYTGELFFGEGSRLTVL.